This TCR beta chain was recovered during a study of Ad26.COV2.S vaccination and SARS-CoV-2 variants. The CDR3 runs to 17 residues. In germline, CDR1 is SNHLY, CDR2 FYNNEI. V shed 7 bases, J shed 4 bases, and the junction held 13 bases outside the gene matches. As for treatment: 15 to 20 received Ad26.COV2.S at low or high dose, single or two shots; roughly five received placebo; per-sample allocation not given. Collection of the samples took place on day 63 after the first injection of vaccine or placebo. Generated by immunoSEQ multiplex PCR, the TCRdb table keeps only in-frame clones and is missing some. The sample lists roughly 410,000 clones, 80% to 90% seen once, with roughly 7.4% in the top ten.

This specimen was peripheral blood, taken in a trial of Ad26.COV2.S vaccine versus placebo. This clonotype was obtained from a person between 18 and 65 years old who received the Ad26.COV2.S COVID-19 vaccine or a placebo. The chain is built from TRBV2 and TRBJ2-1; 10 positions match TRBD2. CDR3 sequence reads: CASTLAGATPRYNEQFF. CDR3 coding DNA: TGTGCCAGCACCCTAGCGGGGGCAACTCCGAGGTACAATGAGCAGTTCTTC.